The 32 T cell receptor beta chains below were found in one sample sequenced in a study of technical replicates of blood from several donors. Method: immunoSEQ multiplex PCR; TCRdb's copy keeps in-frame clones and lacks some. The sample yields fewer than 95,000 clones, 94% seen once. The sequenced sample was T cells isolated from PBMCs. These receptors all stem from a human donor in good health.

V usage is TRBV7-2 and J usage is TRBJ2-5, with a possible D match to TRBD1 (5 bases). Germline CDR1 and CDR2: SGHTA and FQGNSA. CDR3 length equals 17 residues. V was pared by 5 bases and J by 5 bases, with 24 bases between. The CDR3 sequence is CASSQGPGRAIQETQYF. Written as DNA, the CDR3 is TGTGCCAGCAGCCAAGGGCCGGGCAGGGCTATACAGGAGACCCAGTACTTC. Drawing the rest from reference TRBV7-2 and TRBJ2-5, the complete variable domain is GAGVSQSPSNKVTEKGKDVELRCDPISGHTALYWYRQSLGQGLEFLIYFQGNSAPDKSGLPSDRFSAERTGGSVSTLTIQRTQQEDSAVYLCASSQGPGRAIQETQYFGPGTRLLVL.

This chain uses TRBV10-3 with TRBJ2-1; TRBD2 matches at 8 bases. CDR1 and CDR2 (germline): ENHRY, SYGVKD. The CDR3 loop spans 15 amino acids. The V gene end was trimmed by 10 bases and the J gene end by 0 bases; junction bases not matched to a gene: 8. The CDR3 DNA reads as TGTGCCACCAGCTTAGCGGGGAGCTCCTACAATGAGCAGTTCTTC. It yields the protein CATSLAGSSYNEQFF.

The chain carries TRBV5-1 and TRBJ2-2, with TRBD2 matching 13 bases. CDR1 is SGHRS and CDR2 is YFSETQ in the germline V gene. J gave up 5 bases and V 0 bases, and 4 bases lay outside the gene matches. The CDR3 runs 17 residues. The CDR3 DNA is TGCGCCAGCAGCTTGGGACTAGCGGGAGGATTAACCGGGGAGCTGTTTTTT. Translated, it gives CASSLGLAGGLTGELFF.

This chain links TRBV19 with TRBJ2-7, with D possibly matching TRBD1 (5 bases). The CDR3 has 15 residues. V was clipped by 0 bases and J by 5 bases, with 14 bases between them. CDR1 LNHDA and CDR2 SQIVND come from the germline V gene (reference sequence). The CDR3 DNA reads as TGTGCCAGTAGTATAGAGGGGCTAGGGGTAGACGAGCAGTACTTC. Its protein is CASSIEGLGVDEQYF. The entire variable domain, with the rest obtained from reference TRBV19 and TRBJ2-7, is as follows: DGGITQSPKYLFRKEGQNVTLSCEQNLNHDAMYWYRQDPGQGLRLIYYSQIVNDFQKGDIAEGYSVSREKKESFPLTVTSAQKNPTAFYLCASSIEGLGVDEQYFGPGTRLTVT.

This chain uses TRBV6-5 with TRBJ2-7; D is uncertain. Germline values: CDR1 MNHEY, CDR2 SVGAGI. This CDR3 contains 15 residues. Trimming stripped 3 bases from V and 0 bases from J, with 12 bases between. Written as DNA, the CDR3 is TGTGCCAGCAGTTATTCGTCTGCGCCCTCCTACGAGCAGTACTTC. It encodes CASSYSSAPSYEQYF.

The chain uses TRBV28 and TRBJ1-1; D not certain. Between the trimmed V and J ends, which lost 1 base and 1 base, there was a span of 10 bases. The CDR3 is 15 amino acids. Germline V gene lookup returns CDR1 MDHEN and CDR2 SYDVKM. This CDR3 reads CASSLLATGNTEAFF. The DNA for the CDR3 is TGTGCCAGCAGTTTATTGGCTACGGGGAACACTGAAGCTTTCTTT.

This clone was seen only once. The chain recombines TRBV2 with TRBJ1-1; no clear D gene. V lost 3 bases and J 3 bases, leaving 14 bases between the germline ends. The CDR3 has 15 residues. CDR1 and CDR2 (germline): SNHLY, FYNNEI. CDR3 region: CASSDGISGYTEAFF. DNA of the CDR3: TGTGCCAGCAGTGATGGCATATCGGGTTACACTGAAGCTTTCTTT.

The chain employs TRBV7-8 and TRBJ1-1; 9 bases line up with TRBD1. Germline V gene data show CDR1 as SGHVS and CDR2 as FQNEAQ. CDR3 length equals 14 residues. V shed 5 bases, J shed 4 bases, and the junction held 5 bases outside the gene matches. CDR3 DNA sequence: TGTGCCAGCAGCATGGGACAGGGCGGCACTGAAGCTTTCTTT. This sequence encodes CASSMGQGGTEAFF.

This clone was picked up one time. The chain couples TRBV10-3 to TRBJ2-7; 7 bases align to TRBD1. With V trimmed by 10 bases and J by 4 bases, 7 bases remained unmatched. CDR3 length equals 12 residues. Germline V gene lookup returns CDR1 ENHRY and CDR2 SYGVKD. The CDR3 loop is CATTGTAYEQYF. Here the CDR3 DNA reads TGTGCCACCACCGGGACAGCTTACGAGCAGTACTTC.

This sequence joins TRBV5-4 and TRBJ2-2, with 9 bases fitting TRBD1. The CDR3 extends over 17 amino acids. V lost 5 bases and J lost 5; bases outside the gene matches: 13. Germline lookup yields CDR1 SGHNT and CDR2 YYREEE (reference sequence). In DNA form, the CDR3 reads TGTGCCAGCAGTCAAAAATCCGGGACAGGGAGAACCGGGGAGCTGTTTTTT. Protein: CASSQKSGTGRTGELFF.

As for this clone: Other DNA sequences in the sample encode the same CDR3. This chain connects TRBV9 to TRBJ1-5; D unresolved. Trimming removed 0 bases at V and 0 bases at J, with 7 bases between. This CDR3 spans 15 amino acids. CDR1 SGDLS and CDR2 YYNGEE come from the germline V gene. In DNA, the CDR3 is TGTGCCAGCAGCGTAGGAGGCGATAGCAATCAGCCCCAGCATTTT. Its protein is CASSVGGDSNQPQHF.

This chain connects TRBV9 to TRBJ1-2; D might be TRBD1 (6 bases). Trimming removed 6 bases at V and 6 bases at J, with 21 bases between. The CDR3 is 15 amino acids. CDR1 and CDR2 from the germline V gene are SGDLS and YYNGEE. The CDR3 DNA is TGTGCCAGCATTGATTACCGTGGACAGCTGGATGGCTACACCTTC. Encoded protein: CASIDYRGQLDGYTF.

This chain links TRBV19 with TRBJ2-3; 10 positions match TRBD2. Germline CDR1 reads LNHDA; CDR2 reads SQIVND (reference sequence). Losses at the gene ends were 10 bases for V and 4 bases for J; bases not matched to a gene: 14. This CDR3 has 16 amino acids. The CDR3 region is CATHPPGLANADTQYF. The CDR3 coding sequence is TGTGCCACTCACCCTCCGGGACTAGCGAACGCAGATACGCAGTATTTT.

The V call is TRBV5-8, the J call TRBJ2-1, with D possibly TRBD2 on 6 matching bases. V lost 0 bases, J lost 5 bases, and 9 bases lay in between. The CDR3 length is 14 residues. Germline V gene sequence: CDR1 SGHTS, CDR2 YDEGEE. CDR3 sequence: CASSLGSGDNEQFF. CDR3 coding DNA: TGTGCCAGCAGCTTGGGTAGCGGAGACAATGAGCAGTTCTTC.

CDR3 sequence (DNA): TGCGCCAGCTCGGGACTAGCGGGAGTCCCCTACGAGCAGTACTTC. Its protein is CASSGLAGVPYEQYF. The J gene is TRBJ2-7, the V gene TRBV10-1; 14 positions match TRBD2. The CDR3 has 15 residues. V lost 8 bases to trimming and J lost 2 bases; unmatched junction nucleotides: 5. Germline V gene data show CDR1 as WNHNN and CDR2 as SYGVQD (reference sequence).

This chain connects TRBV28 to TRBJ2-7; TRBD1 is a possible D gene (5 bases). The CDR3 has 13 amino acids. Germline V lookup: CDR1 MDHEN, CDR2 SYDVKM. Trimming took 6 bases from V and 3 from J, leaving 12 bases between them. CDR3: CASRDPGRYEQYF. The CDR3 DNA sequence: TGTGCCAGCAGAGACCCAGGGCGCTACGAGCAGTACTTC.

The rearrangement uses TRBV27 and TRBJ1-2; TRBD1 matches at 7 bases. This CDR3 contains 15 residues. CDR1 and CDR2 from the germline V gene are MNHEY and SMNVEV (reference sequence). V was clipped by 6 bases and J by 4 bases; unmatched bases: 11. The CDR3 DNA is TGTGCCAGCAGCCTGACAGGGCCAGGTAGCTATGGCTACACCTTC. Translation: CASSLTGPGSYGYTF.

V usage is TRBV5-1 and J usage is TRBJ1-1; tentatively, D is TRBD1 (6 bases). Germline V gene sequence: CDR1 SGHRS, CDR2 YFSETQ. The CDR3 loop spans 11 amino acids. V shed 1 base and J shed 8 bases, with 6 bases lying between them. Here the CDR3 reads CASSLRGEAFF. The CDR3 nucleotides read TGCGCCAGCAGCTTGAGGGGGGAAGCTTTCTTT. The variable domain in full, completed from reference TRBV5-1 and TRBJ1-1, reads KAGVTQTPRYLIKTRGQQVTLSCSPISGHRSVSWYQQTPGQGLQFLFEYFSETQRNKGNFPGRFSGRQFSNSRSEMNVSTLELGDSALYLCASSLRGEAFFGQGTRLTVV.

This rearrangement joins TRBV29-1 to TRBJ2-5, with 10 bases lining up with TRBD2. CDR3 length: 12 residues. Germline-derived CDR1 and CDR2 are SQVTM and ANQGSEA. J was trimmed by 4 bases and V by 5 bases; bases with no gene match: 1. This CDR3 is CSVRTSGETQYF. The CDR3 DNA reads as TGCAGCGTTAGGACTAGCGGAGAGACCCAGTACTTC.

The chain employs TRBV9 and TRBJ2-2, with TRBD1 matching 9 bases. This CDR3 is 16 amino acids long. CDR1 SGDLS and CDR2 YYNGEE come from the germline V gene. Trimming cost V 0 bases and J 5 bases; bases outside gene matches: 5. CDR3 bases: TGTGCCAGCAGCGTAGTAGGGACAGGGAGAACCGGGGAGCTGTTTTTT. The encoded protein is CASSVVGTGRTGELFF. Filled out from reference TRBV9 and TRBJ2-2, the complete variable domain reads DSGVTQTPKHLITATGQRVTLRCSPRSGDLSVYWYQQSLDQGLQFLIQYYNGEERAKGNILERFSAQQFPDLHSELNLSSLELGDSALYFCASSVVGTGRTGELFFGEGSRLTVL.

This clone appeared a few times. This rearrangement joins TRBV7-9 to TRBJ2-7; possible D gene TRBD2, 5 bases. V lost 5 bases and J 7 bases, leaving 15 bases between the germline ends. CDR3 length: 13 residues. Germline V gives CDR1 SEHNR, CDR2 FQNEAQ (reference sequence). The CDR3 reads CASSIKGEGEQYF. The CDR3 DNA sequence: TGTGCCAGCAGCATAAAAGGAGAGGGAGAGCAGTACTTC. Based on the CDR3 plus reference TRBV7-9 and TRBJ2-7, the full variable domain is DTGVSQNPRHKITKRGQNVTFRCDPISEHNRLYWYRQTLGQGPEFLTYFQNEAQLEKSRLLSDRFSAERPKGSFSTLEIQRTEQGDSAMYLCASSIKGEGEQYFGPGTRLTVT.

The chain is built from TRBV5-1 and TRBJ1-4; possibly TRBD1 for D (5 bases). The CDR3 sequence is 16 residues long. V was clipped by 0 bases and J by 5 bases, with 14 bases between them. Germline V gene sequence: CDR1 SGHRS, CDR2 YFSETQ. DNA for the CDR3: TGCGCCAGCAGCTTGGTACCAGGGCAGTACAATGAAAAACTGTTTTTT. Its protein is CASSLVPGQYNEKLFF.

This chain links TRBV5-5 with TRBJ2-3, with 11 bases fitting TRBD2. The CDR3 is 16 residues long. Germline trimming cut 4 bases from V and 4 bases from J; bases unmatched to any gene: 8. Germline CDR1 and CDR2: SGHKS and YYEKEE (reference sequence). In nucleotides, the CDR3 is TGTGCCAGCAGCAGGGGACTAGCGGTTCTTCCAGATACGCAGTATTTT. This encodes CASSRGLAVLPDTQYF.

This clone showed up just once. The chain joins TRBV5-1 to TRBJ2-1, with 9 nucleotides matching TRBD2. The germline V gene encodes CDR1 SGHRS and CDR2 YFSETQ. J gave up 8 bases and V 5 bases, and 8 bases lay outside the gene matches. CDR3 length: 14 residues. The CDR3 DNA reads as TGCGCCAGCAGGTCTCTAGCGGGAAGGGATGAGCAGTTCTTC. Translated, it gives CASRSLAGRDEQFF.

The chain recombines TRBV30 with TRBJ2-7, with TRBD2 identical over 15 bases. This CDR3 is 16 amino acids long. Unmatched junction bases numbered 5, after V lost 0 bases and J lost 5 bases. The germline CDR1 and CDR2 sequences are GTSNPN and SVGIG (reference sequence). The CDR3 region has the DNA TGTGCCTGGAGTGTTGGGACTAGCGGGGGGTACGACGAGCAGTACTTC. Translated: CAWSVGTSGGYDEQYF.

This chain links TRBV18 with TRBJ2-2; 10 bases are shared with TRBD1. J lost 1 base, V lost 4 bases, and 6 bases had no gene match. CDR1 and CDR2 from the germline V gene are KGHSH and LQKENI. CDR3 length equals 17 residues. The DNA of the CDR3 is TGTGCCAGCTCACGGACAGGGGGTTTCCAGAACACCGGGGAGCTGTTTTTT. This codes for CASSRTGGFQNTGELFF.

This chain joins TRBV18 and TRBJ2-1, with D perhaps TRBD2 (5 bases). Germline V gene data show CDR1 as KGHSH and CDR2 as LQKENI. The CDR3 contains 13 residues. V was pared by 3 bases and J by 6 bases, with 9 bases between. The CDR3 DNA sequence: TGTGCCAGCTCACCTCAGAGGGCCAATGAGCAGTTCTTC. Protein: CASSPQRANEQFF.

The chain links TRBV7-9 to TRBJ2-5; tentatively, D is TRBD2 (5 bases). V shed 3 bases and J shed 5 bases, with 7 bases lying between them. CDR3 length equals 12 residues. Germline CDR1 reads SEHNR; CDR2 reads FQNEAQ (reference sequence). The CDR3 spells CASSFGDETQYF. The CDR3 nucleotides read TGTGCCAGCAGCTTCGGGGATGAGACCCAGTACTTC.

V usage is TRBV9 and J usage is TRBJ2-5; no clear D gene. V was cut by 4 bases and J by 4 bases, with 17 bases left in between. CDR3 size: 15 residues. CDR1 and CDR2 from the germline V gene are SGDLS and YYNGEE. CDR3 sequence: CASSPDGVSGETQYF. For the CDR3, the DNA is TGTGCCAGCAGCCCAGATGGTGTTTCGGGAGAGACCCAGTACTTC.

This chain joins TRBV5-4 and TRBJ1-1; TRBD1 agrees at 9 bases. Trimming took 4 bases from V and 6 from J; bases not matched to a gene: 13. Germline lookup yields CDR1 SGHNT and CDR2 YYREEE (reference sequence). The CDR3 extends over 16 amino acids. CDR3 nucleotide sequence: TGTGCCAGCAGCCGGGGACAGGGCCGGAGGGGCGCTGAAGCTTTCTTT. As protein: CASSRGQGRRGAEAFF.

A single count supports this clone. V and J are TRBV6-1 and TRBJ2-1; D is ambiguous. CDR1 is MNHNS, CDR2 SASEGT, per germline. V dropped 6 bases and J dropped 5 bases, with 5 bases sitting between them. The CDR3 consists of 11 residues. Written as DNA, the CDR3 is TGTGCCAGCAGAAGAGACAATGAGCAGTTCTTC. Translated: CASRRDNEQFF.

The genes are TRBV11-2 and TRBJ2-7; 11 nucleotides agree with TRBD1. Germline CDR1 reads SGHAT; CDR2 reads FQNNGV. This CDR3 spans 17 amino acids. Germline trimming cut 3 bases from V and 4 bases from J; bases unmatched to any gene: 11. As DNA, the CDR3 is TGTGCCAGCAGCTTTCCGAGTTGGGGACAGGGGGGTTACGAGCAGTACTTC. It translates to CASSFPSWGQGGYEQYF.